This section outlines one TCR beta chain sequence together with its context. This CDR3 contains 15 residues. Germline V lookup: CDR1 KGHSH, CDR2 LQKENI. With 3 bases removed from V and 6 bases from J, the gap between germline ends came to 15 bases. The assay was immunoSEQ multiplex PCR, and TCRdb's table has in-frame clones only and misses some. The data contain tens of thousands of clones, roughly 90% of them singletons. This record belongs to a study of blood T cell repertoires in COVID-19. Turning to the study itself: Sources were T cells, B-cell-depleted T cells, or PBMCs; the material itself was cDNA or gDNA.

The sequenced sample consisted of peripheral blood. The sequence came from a human donor in a cohort sampled during active COVID-19. The chain employs TRBV18 and TRBJ2-1, with a possible D match to TRBD1 (6 bases). Written as DNA, the CDR3 is TGTGCCAGCTCACCGAAAGGCACAGGGTCCAATGAGCAGTTCTTC. This encodes CASSPKGTGSNEQFF.